This T cell receptor beta chain was sequenced for a study of blood T cell repertoires in COVID-19. Trimming cost V 1 base and J 0 bases, with 12 bases left between them. Per the germline V gene, CDR1 is SGHTA and CDR2 is FQGTGA. The CDR3 runs to 17 residues. With respect to this clone: Within the sample, other DNA sequences also encode this same CDR3.

Patients of the Seattle cohort, enrolled during active infection, were followed longitudinally. Using immunoSEQ multiplex PCR, the repertoire was profiled, and TCRdb retains in-frame clones only, with some absent. The sample records some 200,000 clones, roughly 81% being singletons. The genes are TRBV7-3 and TRBJ2-2; D is unclear. The sequence derives from a woman between 35 and 50 years old with COVID-19, enrolled during active disease. Material for sequencing was peripheral blood. Here the CDR3 DNA reads TGTGCCAGCAGCTTAAAGGCGGTGGCGGCGAACACCGGGGAGCTGTTTTTT. This codes for CASSLKAVAANTGELFF. Supplemented by reference TRBV7-3 and TRBJ2-2, the full variable domain reads GAGVSQTPSNKVTEKGKYVELRCDPISGHTALYWYRQSLGQGPEFLIYFQGTGAADDSGLPNDRFFAVRPEGSVSTLKIQRTERGDSAVYLCASSLKAVAANTGELFFGEGSRLTVL.